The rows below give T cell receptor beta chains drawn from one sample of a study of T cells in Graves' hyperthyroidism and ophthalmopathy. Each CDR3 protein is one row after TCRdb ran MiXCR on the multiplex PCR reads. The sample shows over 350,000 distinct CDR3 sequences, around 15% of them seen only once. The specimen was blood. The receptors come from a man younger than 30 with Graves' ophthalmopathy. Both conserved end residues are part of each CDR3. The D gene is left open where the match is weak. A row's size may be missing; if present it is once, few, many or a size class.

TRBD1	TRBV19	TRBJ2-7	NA	CASSVGGGTGDYEQYF	TGTGCCAGTAGTGTTGGTGGGGGGACAGGGGACTACGAGCAGTACTTC
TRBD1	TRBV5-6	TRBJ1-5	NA	CASSSGDRANQPQHF	TGTGCCAGCAGCTCGGGGGACAGGGCCAATCAGCCCCAGCATTTT
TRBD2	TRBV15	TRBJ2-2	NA	CATRDLGGLAGENTGELFF	TGTGCCACCAGAGACCTCGGGGGACTAGCGGGAGAGAACACCGGGGAGCTGTTTTTT
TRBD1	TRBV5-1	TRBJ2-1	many	CASSPGDRGSVNEQFF	TGCGCCAGCAGCCCGGGCGACAGGGGGTCTGTCAATGAGCAGTTCTTC
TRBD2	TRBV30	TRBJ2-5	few	CAWSVGGGNGETQYF	TGTGCCTGGAGTGTAGGCGGGGGGAACGGGGAGACCCAGTACTTC
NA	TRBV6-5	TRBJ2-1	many	CASSYEGGHNEQFF	TGTGCCAGCAGTTACGAGGGTGGGCACAATGAGCAGTTCTTC
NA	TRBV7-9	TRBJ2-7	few	CASSFSRGSYEQYF	TGTGCCAGCAGCTTTAGCAGGGGCTCCTACGAGCAGTACTTC
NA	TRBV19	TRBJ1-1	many	CASSREGLNTEAFF	TGTGCCAGTAGCCGGGAGGGCTTGAACACTGAAGCTTTCTTT
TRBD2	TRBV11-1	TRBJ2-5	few	CASSTSGGETQYF	TGTGCCAGCAGCACTAGCGGTGGGGAGACCCAGTACTTC
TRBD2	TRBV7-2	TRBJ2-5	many	CASSLDVGGKTQYF	TGTGCCAGCAGCTTAGACGTCGGGGGGAAGACCCAGTACTTC
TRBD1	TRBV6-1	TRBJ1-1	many	CASRADRTNTEAFF	TGTGCCAGCAGAGCGGACAGGACGAACACTGAAGCTTTCTTT
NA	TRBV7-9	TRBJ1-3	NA	CASSLAPHSGNTIYF	TGTGCCAGCAGCTTAGCGCCCCACTCTGGAAACACCATATATTTT
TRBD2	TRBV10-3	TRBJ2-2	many	CAISGGRGDTGELFF	TGTGCCATCAGCGGCGGGAGAGGCGACACCGGGGAGCTGTTTTTT
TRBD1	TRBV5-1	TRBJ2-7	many	CASSAGQGSYEQYF	TGCGCCAGCAGCGCGGGACAGGGGTCCTACGAGCAGTACTTC
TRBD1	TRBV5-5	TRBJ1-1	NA	CASRTSGGWTEAFF	TGTGCCAGCAGAACCTCAGGGGGCTGGACTGAAGCTTTCTTT
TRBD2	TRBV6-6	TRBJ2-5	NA	CASSYLGRSLAGRETQYF	TGTGCCAGCAGTTACCTCGGTCGGTCACTAGCGGGGCGAGAGACCCAGTACTTC
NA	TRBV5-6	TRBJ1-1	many	CASSLVATEAFF	TGTGCCAGCAGCTTGGTGGCCACTGAAGCTTTCTTT
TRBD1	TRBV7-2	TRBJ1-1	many	CASTPGQGRTEAFF	TGTGCCAGCACCCCTGGACAGGGCAGGACTGAAGCTTTCTTT
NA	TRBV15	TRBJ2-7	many	CATSRGSYEQYF	TGTGCCACCAGCAGAGGCTCTTACGAGCAGTACTTC
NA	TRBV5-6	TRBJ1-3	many	CASSLDRGFSGNTIYF	TGTGCCAGCAGCTTGGACCGAGGGTTCTCTGGAAACACCATATATTTT
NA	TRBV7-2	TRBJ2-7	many	CASIGDSSYEQYF	TGTGCCAGCATCGGGGACTCCTCCTACGAGCAGTACTTC
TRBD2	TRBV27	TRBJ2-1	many	CASSRDYDYNEQFF	TGTGCCAGCAGTAGGGACTACGATTACAATGAGCAGTTCTTC
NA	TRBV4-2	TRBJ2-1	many	CASSQDPIAAATYNEQFF	TGTGCCAGCAGCCAAGATCCGATCGCGGCCGCGACCTACAATGAGCAGTTCTTC
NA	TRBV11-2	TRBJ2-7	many	CASSPGGTSRYEQYF	TGTGCCAGCAGCCCCGGGGGCACTAGCCGGTACGAGCAGTACTTC
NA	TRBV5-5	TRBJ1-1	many	CASSLHRITEAFF	TGTGCCAGCAGCTTGCACAGAATCACTGAAGCTTTCTTT
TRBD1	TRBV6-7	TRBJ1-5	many	CASSYGTAYSNQPQHF	TGTGCCAGCAGTTACGGGACAGCGTATAGCAATCAGCCCCAGCATTTT
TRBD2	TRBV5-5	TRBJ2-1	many	CASSIIAGGPYEQFF	TGTGCCAGCAGTATCATAGCGGGAGGGCCATATGAGCAGTTCTTC
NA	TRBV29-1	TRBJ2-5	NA	CSTLERLQGTQYF	TGCAGCACCCTAGAACGGCTACAGGGGACCCAGTACTTC
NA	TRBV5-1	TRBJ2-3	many	CASSLGQNTDTQYF	TGCGCCAGCAGCTTGGGGCAGAACACAGATACGCAGTATTTT
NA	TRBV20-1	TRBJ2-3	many	CSPEGGVVRDTQYF	TGCAGTCCGGAGGGAGGTGTGGTAAGAGATACGCAGTATTTT
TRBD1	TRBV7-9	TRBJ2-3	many	CASSSPDRGADTQYF	TGTGCCAGCAGCAGCCCGGACAGGGGGGCAGATACGCAGTATTTT
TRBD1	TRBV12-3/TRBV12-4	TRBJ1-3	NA	CASSRRQGRPGYF	TGTGCCAGCAGTCGGAGACAGGGGCGCCCGGGATATTTT
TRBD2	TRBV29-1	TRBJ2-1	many	CSVPQGSGSTNEQFF	TGCAGCGTCCCCCAAGGTAGCGGGAGTACAAATGAGCAGTTCTTC
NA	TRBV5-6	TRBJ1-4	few	CASSLGTGSGEKLFF	TGTGCCAGCAGCTTGGGAACAGGGTCCGGAGAAAAACTGTTTTTT
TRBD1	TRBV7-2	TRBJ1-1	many	CASSSTGDMNTEAFF	TGTGCCAGCAGCTCCACAGGGGACATGAACACTGAAGCTTTCTTT
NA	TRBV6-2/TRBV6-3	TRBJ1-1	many	CASSYPTLDRWDTEAFF	TGTGCCAGCAGCTACCCCACCCTTGACAGGTGGGACACTGAAGCTTTCTTT
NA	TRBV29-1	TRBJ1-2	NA	CSVDVEGFAYGYTF	TGCAGCGTGGATGTAGAGGGGTTCGCCTATGGCTACACCTTC
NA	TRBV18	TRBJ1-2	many	CASSPWDGPYYGYTF	TGTGCCAGCTCACCCTGGGACGGACCTTACTATGGCTACACCTTC
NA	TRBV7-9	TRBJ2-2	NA	CASIGTPNTGELFF	TGTGCCAGCATAGGGACACCAAACACCGGGGAGCTGTTTTTT
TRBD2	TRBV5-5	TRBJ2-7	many	CASSLAGDYYEQYF	TGTGCCAGCAGTTTAGCGGGGGACTACTACGAGCAGTACTTC
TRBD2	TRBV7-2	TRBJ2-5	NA	CASSPEAGGGEETQYF	TGTGCCAGCAGCCCAGAGGCGGGGGGCGGAGAAGAGACCCAGTACTTC
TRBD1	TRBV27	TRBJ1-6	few	CASSLWGTVGNSPLHF	TGTGCCAGCAGTTTATGGGGGACAGTAGGGAATTCACCCCTCCACTTT